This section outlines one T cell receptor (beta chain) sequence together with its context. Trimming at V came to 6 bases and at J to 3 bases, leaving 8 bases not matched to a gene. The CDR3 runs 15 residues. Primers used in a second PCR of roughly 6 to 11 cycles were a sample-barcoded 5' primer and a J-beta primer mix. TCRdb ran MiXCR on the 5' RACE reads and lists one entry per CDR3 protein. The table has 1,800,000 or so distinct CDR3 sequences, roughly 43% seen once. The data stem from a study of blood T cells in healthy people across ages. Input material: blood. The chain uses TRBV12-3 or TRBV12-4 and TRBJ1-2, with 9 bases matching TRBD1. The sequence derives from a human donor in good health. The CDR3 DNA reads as TGTGCCAGCAGAGGTCCGGGACAGGGACACTATGGCTACACCTTC. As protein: CASRGPGQGHYGYTF.